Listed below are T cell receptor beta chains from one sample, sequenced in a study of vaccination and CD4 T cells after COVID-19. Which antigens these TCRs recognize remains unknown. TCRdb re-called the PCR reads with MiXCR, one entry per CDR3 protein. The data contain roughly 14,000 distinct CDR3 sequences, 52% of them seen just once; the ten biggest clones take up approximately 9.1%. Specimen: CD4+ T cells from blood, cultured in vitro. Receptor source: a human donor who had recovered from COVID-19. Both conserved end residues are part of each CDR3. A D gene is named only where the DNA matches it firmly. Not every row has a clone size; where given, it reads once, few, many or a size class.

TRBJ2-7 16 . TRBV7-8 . CASSSAGARELREQYF TGTGCCAGCAGCTCCGCCGGGGCCCGGGAGTTGCGCGAGCAGTACTTC
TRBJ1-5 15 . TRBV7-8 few CASSLYSGGNQPQHF TGTGCCAGCAGCTTATATTCGGGGGGGAATCAGCCCCAGCATTTT
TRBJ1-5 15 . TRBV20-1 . CSAGREVFSNQPQHF TGCAGTGCTGGCAGGGAGGTTTTTTCCAATCAGCCCCAGCATTTT
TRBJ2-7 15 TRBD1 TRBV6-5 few CASSYADRGIYEQYF TGTGCCAGCAGTTACGCCGACAGGGGTATCTACGAGCAGTACTTC
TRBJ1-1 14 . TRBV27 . CASSPMDRNTEAFF TGTGCCAGCAGTCCCATGGACAGGAACACTGAAGCTTTCTTT
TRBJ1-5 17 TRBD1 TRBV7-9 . CASSLASGTGLGQPQHF TGTGCCAGCAGCTTAGCTTCCGGGACAGGGTTGGGTCAGCCCCAGCATTTT
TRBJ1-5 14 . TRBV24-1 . CATSTRGDGQPQHF TGTGCCACCAGCACTAGGGGGGACGGTCAGCCCCAGCATTTT
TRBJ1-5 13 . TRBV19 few CASSPLFHQPQHF TGTGCCAGTAGTCCCCTCTTCCATCAGCCCCAGCATTTT
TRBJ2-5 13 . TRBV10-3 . CAISGPPLETQYF TGTGCCATCAGTGGGCCACCTCTGGAGACCCAGTACTTC
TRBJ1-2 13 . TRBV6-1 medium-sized CAESSGRGLGYTF TGTGCCGAGTCCTCGGGACGCGGCCTCGGCTACACCTTC
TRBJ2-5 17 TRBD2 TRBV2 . CASSQGVSGGAQETQYF TGTGCCAGCAGCCAAGGGGTTAGCGGGGGGGCACAAGAGACCCAGTACTTC
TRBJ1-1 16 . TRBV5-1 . CASSVSMRGLSAEAFF TGCGCCAGCAGTGTGAGCATGAGGGGGTTAAGCGCTGAAGCTTTCTTT